These 19 T cell receptor beta chains share one sample of origin, sequenced in a study of blood T cell repertoires in COVID-19. The protocol was immunoSEQ multiplex PCR, while the TCRdb copy is restricted to in-frame clones and leaves out a portion. The table records around 100,000 clones, more than 70% of them present only once. Sequencing was performed on peripheral blood. The receptors here all came from a human donor in a cohort sampled during active COVID-19.

This clone was found a few times. The chain carries TRBV4-1 and TRBJ1-1; no reliable D call. CDR1 is MGHRA, CDR2 YSYEKL, per germline. The CDR3 covers 15 residues. With 0 bases removed from V and 5 bases from J, the gap between germline ends came to 13 bases. The CDR3 region is CASSQDPAVWTEAFF. In DNA form, the CDR3 reads TGCGCCAGCAGCCAAGATCCCGCGGTTTGGACTGAAGCTTTCTTT.

This clone was seen only a few times. The chain recombines TRBV18 with TRBJ2-1, with TRBD2 matching over 14 bases. With 4 bases clipped from V and 9 bases from J, the junction kept 5 bases outside the gene matches. Germline V gene lookup returns CDR1 KGHSH and CDR2 LQKENI. CDR3 length: 15 residues. DNA of the CDR3: TGTGCCAGCTCACTCGTAGGACTAGCGGGAGGTGAGCAGTTCTTC. It codes for CASSLVGLAGGEQFF.

The V call is TRBV27, the J call TRBJ1-4; a weak D match, TRBD1 (5 bases). The germline gives CDR1 MNHEY, CDR2 SMNVEV (reference sequence). The CDR3 runs 15 residues. V was clipped by 5 bases and J by 8 bases, with 18 bases between them. This chain's CDR3 is CASSVYWGGREKLFF. For the CDR3, the DNA is TGTGCCAGCAGTGTATATTGGGGGGGTCGGGAAAAACTGTTTTTT.

CDR3 sequence (DNA): TGTGCCAGCAGAGCCACAGATCCACTTATCTATGGCTACACCTTC. This sequence encodes CASRATDPLIYGYTF. The chain recombines TRBV7-9 with TRBJ1-2, with D unresolved. The CDR3 is made up of 15 amino acids. Per the germline V gene, CDR1 is SEHNR and CDR2 is FQNEAQ (reference sequence). V dropped 6 bases and J dropped 4 bases, with 18 bases sitting between them.

The V call is TRBV3-1 (or the pseudogene TRBV3-2), the J call TRBJ2-7, with 8 nucleotides matching TRBD1. With 3 bases clipped from V and 5 bases from J, the junction kept 3 bases outside the gene matches. CDR3 size: 13 residues. CDR1 is LGHDT, CDR2 YNNKEL, per germline (reference sequence). The CDR3 here is CASSHDRGDEQYF. The CDR3 DNA follows: TGTGCCAGCAGCCATGACAGGGGCGACGAGCAGTACTTC.

V and J are TRBV7-2 and TRBJ2-7; D remains ambiguous. The CDR3 totals 13 residues. Trimming pared 3 bases from V and 2 bases from J, leaving 8 bases between. CDR1 is SGHTA and CDR2 is FQGNSA in the germline V gene. The CDR3 bases are TGTGCCAGCAGCTTTAGCAGAACCTACGAGCAGTACTTC. Translating it yields CASSFSRTYEQYF.

The chain is built from TRBV5-1 and TRBJ2-1; 9 positions agree with TRBD2. J lost 7 bases, V lost 3 bases, and 8 bases had no gene match. Germline CDR1 and CDR2: SGHRS and YFSETQ. CDR3 size: 15 residues. The CDR3 region has the DNA TGCGCCAGCAGCTCCGGGGGCGGGGGGGCAAATGAGCAGTTCTTC. It is translated as CASSSGGGGANEQFF.

The chain uses TRBV2 and TRBJ2-3; 8 positions match TRBD2. V was pared by 7 bases and J by 4 bases, with 19 bases of the junction left unmatched. The CDR3 has 18 residues. Germline lookup yields CDR1 SNHLY and CDR2 FYNNEI. CDR3 sequence (DNA): TGTGCCAGCAATATTGGGACGGGAGGGCCTTTTGGCCCAGATACGCAGTATTTT. Its translation: CASNIGTGGPFGPDTQYF.

The gene calls are TRBV6-5 and TRBJ2-1; 13 bases map to TRBD2. This CDR3 comprises 14 residues. The V gene's germline CDR1 is MNHEY and CDR2 SVGAGI. J gave up 6 bases and V 6 bases, and 2 bases lay outside the gene matches. The CDR3 region is CASSRTSGSNEQFF. Here the CDR3 DNA reads TGTGCCAGCAGCCGGACTAGCGGGAGCAATGAGCAGTTCTTC.

In nucleotides, the CDR3 is TGTGCCAGCAGCCCCCGGACAGGGAGGAATCAGCCCCAGCATTTT. Translation gives CASSPRTGRNQPQHF. The chain recombines TRBV11-3 with TRBJ1-5, with 8 bases aligning to TRBD1. V was clipped by 5 bases and J by 4 bases; unmatched bases: 7. Germline V gene sequence: CDR1 SGHNT, CDR2 YENEEA. This CDR3 is built from 15 residues.

The table lists this clone with a few counts. This sequence joins TRBV5-1 and TRBJ2-1; weak D call: TRBD2 (6 bases). In germline, CDR1 is SGHRS, CDR2 YFSETQ. The CDR3 has 14 residues. V shed 6 bases and J shed 7 bases, with 17 bases lying between them. This CDR3 reads CASMVTPGRNEQFF. CDR3 nucleotide sequence: TGCGCCAGCATGGTTACCCCAGGGAGGAATGAGCAGTTCTTC.

The genes are TRBV18 and TRBJ2-1; TRBD1 agrees at 7 bases. V lost 0 bases and J lost 7; bases outside the gene matches: 3. The germline gives CDR1 KGHSH, CDR2 LQKENI. This CDR3 is built from 14 residues. The CDR3 reads CASSPPGQKNEQFF. In DNA form, the CDR3 reads TGTGCCAGCTCACCACCGGGACAGAAGAATGAGCAGTTCTTC.

This chain connects TRBV7-9 to TRBJ1-2, with TRBD1 matching over 8 bases. Germline loops: CDR1 SEHNR, CDR2 FQNEAQ (reference sequence). Trimming took 3 bases from V and 7 from J; bases not matched to a gene: 7. The CDR3 has 14 residues. Here the CDR3 reads CASSFAQGALGYTF. In nucleotides, the CDR3 is TGTGCCAGCAGCTTCGCCCAGGGGGCGCTTGGCTACACCTTC.

This CDR3 reads CASSLNSPRWYF. The CDR3 bases are TGCGCCAGCAGCTTGAATAGCCCCCGCTGGTACTTC. The chain recombines TRBV5-1 with TRBJ2-7, with no clear D. Looked up from germline, CDR1 is SGHRS and CDR2 is YFSETQ. The CDR3 covers 12 residues. Trimming removed 1 base from V and 12 bases from J, with 14 bases in between.

The V gene is TRBV11-2, the J gene TRBJ2-2; TRBD1 matches at 7 bases. Germline values: CDR1 SGHAT, CDR2 FQNNGV. This CDR3 comprises 14 residues. Trimming removed 5 bases from V and 1 base from J; junction bases left unmatched: 1. This CDR3 is CASSRTGNTGELFF. Written as DNA, the CDR3 is TGTGCCAGCAGCCGGACAGGGAACACCGGGGAGCTGTTTTTT.

The chain recombines TRBV4-3 with TRBJ2-1, with 8 bases identical to TRBD2. The V segment lost 4 bases and the J segment 3 bases; nucleotides outside the gene matches: 5. The CDR3 totals 15 residues. Germline lookup yields CDR1 LGHNA and CDR2 YSLEER. CDR3 sequence (DNA): TGCGCCAGCAGCCGAGAGCGGGAGAGCTACAATGAGCAGTTCTTC. Translation gives CASSRERESYNEQFF.

The chain has TRBV5-1 and TRBJ2-7, with D tentatively TRBD2 (6 bases). In germline, CDR1 is SGHRS, CDR2 YFSETQ. There are 15 residues in the CDR3. Trimming cost V 6 bases and J 6 bases, with 22 bases left between them. CDR3 protein: CASNRDSGKASEQYF. The CDR3 DNA reads TGCGCCAGCAATCGGGACTCCGGAAAAGCGAGCGAGCAGTACTTC.

V and J are TRBV5-1 and TRBJ1-4; no clear D. This CDR3 is 14 amino acids long. Germline V gene sequence: CDR1 SGHRS, CDR2 YFSETQ. Trimming removed 4 bases at V and 7 bases at J, with 14 bases between. The CDR3 nucleotides are TGCGCCAGCAGCCGGGAGAGATTGGGTGAAAAACTGTTTTTT. Its translation is CASSRERLGEKLFF.

The rearrangement joins TRBV29-1 to TRBJ2-1; 7 bases are shared with TRBD1. Per germline, CDR1 SQVTM and CDR2 ANQGSEA. Trimming took 1 base from V and 6 from J; bases not matched to a gene: 12. The CDR3 contains 16 residues. CDR3 nucleotide sequence: TGCAGCGTTGAAGGGGGATTGTGGGACAGAATCAATGAGCAGTTCTTC. This sequence encodes CSVEGGLWDRINEQFF.